This T cell receptor (gamma chain) was captured by sequencing in a study of fetal and pediatric gammadelta thymocytes (dated by TCRdb to the early 2020s). Study-level background: To strengthen a single-cell study of gammadelta thymocyte development, the researchers used bulk gammadelta thymocyte repertoires that mixed previously published data with newly generated, unpublished data. Bulk TCR repertoire data were included to raise the number of subjects and reinforce the CDR3 publicity analysis. In total, the bulk gammadelta thymocyte repertoire set covered approximately 10 subjects, made up of 7 pediatric thymus donors and 3 fetal thymus donors. Unpublished data were combined with previously published data (refs 27,28) to make up the bulk gammadelta thymocyte repertoires. Here is what the overall study found, with its caveats: Compared with post-natal repertoires, fetal gammadelta thymocyte repertoires were previously reported to be enriched for TRDV2, TRGV8 and TRGV9 usage, low N additions and public CDR3s.

Thymocytes were stained with Zombie NIR viability dye and antibodies against CD3 (UCHT1), TCRgammadelta (11F2), TCRVgamma9 (IMMU360) and TCRVdelta2 (IMMU389). From human fetal and pediatric thymuses, sorted Vgamma9Vdelta2 and nonVgamma9Vdelta2 gammadelta thymocytes were used to generate bulk TRD and TRG CDR3 repertoires separately. Children undergoing cardiac surgery in Belgium were the source of the pediatric thymus tissue. The pediatric thymus donors in the study ranged in age from roughly 1 to 11 years. Thymic cell suspensions were made from fetal and post-natal thymuses as previously described. Vgamma9Vdelta2 thymocytes were sorted as CD3+ gammadeltaTCR+ Vgamma9+ Vdelta2+ cells. Cell sorting was done on a FACS Aria III cell sorter (BD Biosciences). This clone was seen a handful of times. Its recognized antigen is unknown. There are no base qualities to consult, and no much larger clone falls within one base.

The sequencer was an Illumina MiSeq. The source study handled its data this way. To analyze publicity, the Vgamma9Vdelta2 and nonVgamma9Vdelta2 bulk CDR3 files from each subject were merged so that every subject had one combined repertoire. Using base R and dplyr, CDR3 publicity was scored on a scale from 0 to 19 by checking each amino acid sequence across 9 single-cell datasets and around 9 bulk repertoires. Clonotypes were called again by TCRdb from the public reads via CATT, and duplicate nucleotide sequences were then merged into one entry. The V and J calls and clone size are TCRdb's, not the authors'. Present in this sample are roughly 600 gamma-chain clones, roughly 1.3% of which were seen just once. The ten top clones hold around 11% of the sample. The CDR3 measures 10 amino acids from cysteine to phenylalanine. Kept here is only the CDR3 DNA, which spans 30 bases and is read in frame from base 1. Trimming accounts for 8 bases at V and 5 bases at J, while the number of junction bases matched to no gene is 1.

This TCR was sampled from a child who underwent cardiac surgery and was recorded as healthy. The sequenced sample consisted of Vgamma9Vdelta2 gamma-delta T cells from the thymus. According to the study, the label for this sample's cell subset or site signals: sorted CD3+gammadeltaTCR+Vgamma9+Vdelta2+ thymocytes. The V and J genes are TRGV10 and TRGJ1 or TRGJ2. Being an ORF, TRGV10 has a function that is uncertain. The DNA sequence is TGTGCTGCGTGGGATTATAAGAAACTCTTT. Translated, this gives CAAWDYKKLF.